This T cell receptor (beta chain) was obtained from a study of blood T cell repertoires in COVID-19. At the level of the study: Both acute and convalescent COVID-19 samples were obtained from the United States, Italy and Spain. PBMCs, B-cell-depleted T cells, or T cells provided the cDNA or gDNA that made up the material.

Looked up from germline, CDR1 is MNHEY and CDR2 is SVGEGT. This CDR3 spans 18 amino acids. V dropped 2 bases and J dropped 0; count of bases not matched to a gene: 5. The data were produced by immunoSEQ multiplex PCR, yet TCRdb's version contains in-frame clones alone and is incomplete. The sample holds hundreds of thousands of clones, about 87% seen once. Seattle cases were enrolled at active infection and followed longitudinally. The TCR was taken from a woman aged 55-69 years with COVID-19, enrolled during active disease. V usage is TRBV6-2 or TRBV6-3 and J usage is TRBJ2-2, with 11 bases that match TRBD2. Source material: peripheral blood. DNA for the CDR3: TGTGCCAGCAGTTACCACCCTAGCGGGGGGTCGAACACCGGGGAGCTGTTTTTT. It yields the protein CASSYHPSGGSNTGELFF.